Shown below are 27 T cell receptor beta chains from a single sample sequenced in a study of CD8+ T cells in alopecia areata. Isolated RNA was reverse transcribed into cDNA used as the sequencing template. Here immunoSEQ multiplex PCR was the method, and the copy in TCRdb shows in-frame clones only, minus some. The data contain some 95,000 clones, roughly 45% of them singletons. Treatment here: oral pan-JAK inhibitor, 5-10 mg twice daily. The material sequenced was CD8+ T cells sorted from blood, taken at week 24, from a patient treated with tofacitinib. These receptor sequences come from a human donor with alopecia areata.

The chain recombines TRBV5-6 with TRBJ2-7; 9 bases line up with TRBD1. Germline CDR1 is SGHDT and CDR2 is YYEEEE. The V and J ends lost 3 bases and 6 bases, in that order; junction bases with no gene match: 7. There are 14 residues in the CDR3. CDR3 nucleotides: TGTGCCAGCAGCTATGGGACAGGGTTTGCCGAGCAGTACTTC. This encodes CASSYGTGFAEQYF. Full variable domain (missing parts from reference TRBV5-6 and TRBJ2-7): DAGVTQSPTHLIKTRGQQVTLRCSPKSGHDTVSWYQQALGQGPQFIFQYYEEEERQRGNFPDRFSGHQFPNYSSELNVNALLLGDSALYLCASSYGTGFAEQYFGPGTRLTVT.

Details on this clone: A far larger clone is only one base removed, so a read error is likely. CDR3 in amino acids: CATYRQNEQFF. The CDR3 DNA reads as TGTGCCACCTATAGACAGAATGAGCAGTTCTTC. V usage is TRBV2 and J usage is TRBJ2-1; D is possibly TRBD1 (5 bases). Germline values: CDR1 SNHLY, CDR2 FYNNEI. The CDR3 extends over 11 amino acids. V was cut by 10 bases and J by 7 bases, with 11 bases left in between.

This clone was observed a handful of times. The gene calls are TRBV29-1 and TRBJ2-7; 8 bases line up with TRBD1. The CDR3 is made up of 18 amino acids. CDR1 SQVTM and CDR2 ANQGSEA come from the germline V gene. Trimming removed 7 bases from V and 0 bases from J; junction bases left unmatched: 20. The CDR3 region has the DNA TGCAGCGCAGCTACGACAGGGGTCGACGCCAAAAGCTCCTACGAGCAGTACTTC. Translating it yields CSAATTGVDAKSSYEQYF.

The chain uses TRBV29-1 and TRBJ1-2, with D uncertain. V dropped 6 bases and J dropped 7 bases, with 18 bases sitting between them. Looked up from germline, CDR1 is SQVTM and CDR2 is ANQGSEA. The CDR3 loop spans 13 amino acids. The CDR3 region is CSVPDPAGSGYTF. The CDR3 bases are TGCAGCGTCCCTGATCCGGCAGGTAGTGGCTACACCTTC.

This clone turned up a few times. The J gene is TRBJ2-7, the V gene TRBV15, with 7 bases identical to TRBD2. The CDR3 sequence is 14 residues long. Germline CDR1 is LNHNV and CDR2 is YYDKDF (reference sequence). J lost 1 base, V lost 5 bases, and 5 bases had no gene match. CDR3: CATSERDRSYEQYF. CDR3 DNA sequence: TGTGCCACCAGCGAGCGGGATCGGTCCTACGAGCAGTACTTC.

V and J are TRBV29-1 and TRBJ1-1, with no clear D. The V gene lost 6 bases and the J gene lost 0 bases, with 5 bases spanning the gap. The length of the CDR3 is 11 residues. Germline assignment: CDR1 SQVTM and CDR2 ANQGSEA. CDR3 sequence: CSVVLNTEAFF. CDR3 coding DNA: TGCAGCGTCGTATTGAACACTGAAGCTTTCTTT. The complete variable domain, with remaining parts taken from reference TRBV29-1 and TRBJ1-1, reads SAVISQKPSRDICQRGTSLTIQCQVDSQVTMMFWYRQQPGQSLTLIATANQGSEATYESGFVIDKFPISRPNLTFSTLTVSNMSPEDSSIYLCSVVLNTEAFFGQGTRLTVV.

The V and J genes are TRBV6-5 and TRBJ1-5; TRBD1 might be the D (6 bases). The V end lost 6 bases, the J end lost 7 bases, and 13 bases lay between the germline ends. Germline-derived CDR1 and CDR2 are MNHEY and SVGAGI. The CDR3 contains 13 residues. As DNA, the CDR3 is TGTGCCAGCAGATTACGGGGGGGCCAGCCCCAGCATTTT. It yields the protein CASRLRGGQPQHF.

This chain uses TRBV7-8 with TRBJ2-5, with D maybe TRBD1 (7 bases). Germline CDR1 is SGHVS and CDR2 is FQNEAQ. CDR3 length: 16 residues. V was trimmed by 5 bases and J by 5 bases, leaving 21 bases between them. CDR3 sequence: CASSAESGRGVETQYF. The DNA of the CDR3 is TGTGCCAGCAGCGCCGAATCCGGCAGGGGGGTGGAGACCCAGTACTTC.

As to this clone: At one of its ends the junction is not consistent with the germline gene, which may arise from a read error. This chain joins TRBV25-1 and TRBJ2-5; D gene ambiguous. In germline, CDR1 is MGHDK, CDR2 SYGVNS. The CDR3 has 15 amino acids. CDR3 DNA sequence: TGTGCCAGCACTGAAACTCGACACCCGGACGAGACCCAGTACTTC. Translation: CASTETRHPDETQYF. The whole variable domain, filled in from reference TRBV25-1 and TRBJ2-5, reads EADIYQTPRYLVIGTGKKITLECSQTMGHDKMYWYQQDPGMELHLIHYSYGVNSTEKGDLSSESTVSRIRTEHFPLTLESARPSHTSQYLCASTETRHPDETQYFGPGTRLLVL.

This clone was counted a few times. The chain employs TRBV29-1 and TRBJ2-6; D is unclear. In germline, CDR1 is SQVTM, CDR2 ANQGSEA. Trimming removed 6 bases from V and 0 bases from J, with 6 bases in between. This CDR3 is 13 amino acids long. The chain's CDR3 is CSVHSSGANVLTF. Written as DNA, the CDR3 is TGCAGCGTACACAGCTCTGGGGCCAACGTCCTGACTTTC.

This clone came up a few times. CDR3 nucleotide sequence: TGTGCCAGCAGCTTAGGAACAGGAATCTACGAGCAGTACTTC. It yields the protein CASSLGTGIYEQYF. The gene calls are TRBV7-6 and TRBJ2-7; perhaps TRBD1 as D (5 bases). This CDR3 is built from 14 residues. Germline V lookup: CDR1 SGHVS, CDR2 FNYEAQ. Trimming cost V 1 base and J 3 bases, with 10 bases left between them. Complete variable domain (other parts from reference TRBV7-6 and TRBJ2-7): GAGVSQSPRYKVTKRGQDVALRCDPISGHVSLYWYRQALGQGPEFLTYFNYEAQQDKSGLPNDRFSAERPEGSISTLTIQRTEQRDSAMYRCASSLGTGIYEQYFGPGTRLTVT.

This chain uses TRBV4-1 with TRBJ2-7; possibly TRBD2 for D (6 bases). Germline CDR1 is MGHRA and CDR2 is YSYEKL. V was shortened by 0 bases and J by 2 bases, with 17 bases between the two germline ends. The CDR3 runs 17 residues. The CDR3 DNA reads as TGCGCCAGCAGCCAAGATAGAACCCCGGGCGGGGCCTACGAGCAGTACTTC. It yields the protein CASSQDRTPGGAYEQYF.

The CDR3: CASSSQVPGETQYF. In DNA form, the CDR3 reads TGTGCCAGCAGCTCCCAGGTCCCGGGGGAGACCCAGTACTTC. The gene calls are TRBV7-9 and TRBJ2-5; TRBD2 is a possible D gene (5 bases). Germline V CDR1 and CDR2: SEHNR, FQNEAQ (reference sequence). The V end lost 4 bases, the J end lost 5 bases, and 14 bases lay between the germline ends. This CDR3 spans 14 amino acids.

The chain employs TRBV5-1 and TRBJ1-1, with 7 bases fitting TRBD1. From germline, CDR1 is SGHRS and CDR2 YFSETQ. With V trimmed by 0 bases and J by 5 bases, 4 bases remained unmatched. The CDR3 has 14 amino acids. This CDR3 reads CASSLEGAWTEAFF. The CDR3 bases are TGCGCCAGCAGCTTGGAGGGGGCATGGACTGAAGCTTTCTTT.

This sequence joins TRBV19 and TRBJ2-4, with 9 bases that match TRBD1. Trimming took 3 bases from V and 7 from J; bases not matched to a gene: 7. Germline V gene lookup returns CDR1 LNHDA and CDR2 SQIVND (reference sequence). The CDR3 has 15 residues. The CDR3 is CASSMRTGERNIQYF. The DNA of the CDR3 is TGTGCCAGTAGTATGCGGACAGGGGAGAGGAACATTCAGTACTTC. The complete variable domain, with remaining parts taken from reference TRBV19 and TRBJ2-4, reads DGGITQSPKYLFRKEGQNVTLSCEQNLNHDAMYWYRQDPGQGLRLIYYSQIVNDFQKGDIAEGYSVSREKKESFPLTVTSAQKNPTAFYLCASSMRTGERNIQYFGAGTRLSVL.

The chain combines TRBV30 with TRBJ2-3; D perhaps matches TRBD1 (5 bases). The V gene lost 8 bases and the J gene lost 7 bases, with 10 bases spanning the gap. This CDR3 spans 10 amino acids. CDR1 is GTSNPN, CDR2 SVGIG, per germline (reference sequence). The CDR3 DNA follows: TGTGCCGGACATGGGAATACGCAGTATTTT. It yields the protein CAGHGNTQYF.

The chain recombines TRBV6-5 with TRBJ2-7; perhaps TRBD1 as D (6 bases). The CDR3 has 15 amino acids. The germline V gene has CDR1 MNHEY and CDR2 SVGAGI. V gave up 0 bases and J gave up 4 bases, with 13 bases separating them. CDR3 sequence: CASSYSLGRGYEQYF. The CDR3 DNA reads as TGTGCCAGCAGTTACTCGCTGGGAAGGGGGTACGAGCAGTACTTC.

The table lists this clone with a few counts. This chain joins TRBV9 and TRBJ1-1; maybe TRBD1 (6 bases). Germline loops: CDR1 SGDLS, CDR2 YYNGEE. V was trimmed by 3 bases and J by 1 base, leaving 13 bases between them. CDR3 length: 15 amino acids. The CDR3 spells CASSASDSQNTEAFF. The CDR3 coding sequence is TGTGCCAGCAGCGCCTCGGACAGCCAGAACACTGAAGCTTTCTTT.

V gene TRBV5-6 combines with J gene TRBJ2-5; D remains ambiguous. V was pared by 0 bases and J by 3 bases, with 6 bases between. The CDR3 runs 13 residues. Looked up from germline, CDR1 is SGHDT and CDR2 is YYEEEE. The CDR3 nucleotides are TGTGCCAGCAGCTTGGTGGCAGAAGAGACCCAGTACTTC. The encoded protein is CASSLVAEETQYF.

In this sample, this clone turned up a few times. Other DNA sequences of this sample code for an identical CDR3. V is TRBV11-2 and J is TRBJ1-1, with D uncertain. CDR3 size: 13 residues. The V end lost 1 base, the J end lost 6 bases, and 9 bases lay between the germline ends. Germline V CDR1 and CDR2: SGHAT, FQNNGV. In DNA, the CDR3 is TGTGCCAGCAGCTTAGGGGGTCTCGCTGAAGCTTTCTTT. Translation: CASSLGGLAEAFF.

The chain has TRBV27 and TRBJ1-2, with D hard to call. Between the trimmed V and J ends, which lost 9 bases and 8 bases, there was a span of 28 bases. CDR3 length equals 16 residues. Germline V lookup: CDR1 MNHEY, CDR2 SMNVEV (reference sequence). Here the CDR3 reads CASHSLGGGPAGGYTF. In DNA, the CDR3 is TGTGCCAGTCACTCTCTAGGTGGTGGGCCCGCTGGGGGCTACACCTTC.

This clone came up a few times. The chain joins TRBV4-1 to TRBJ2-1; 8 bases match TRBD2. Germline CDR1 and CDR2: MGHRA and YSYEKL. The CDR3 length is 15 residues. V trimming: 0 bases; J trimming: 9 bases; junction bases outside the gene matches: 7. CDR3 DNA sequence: TGCGCCAGCAGCCAAGATTCTGCGGGGGGTGGTGAGCAGTTCTTC. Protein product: CASSQDSAGGGEQFF.

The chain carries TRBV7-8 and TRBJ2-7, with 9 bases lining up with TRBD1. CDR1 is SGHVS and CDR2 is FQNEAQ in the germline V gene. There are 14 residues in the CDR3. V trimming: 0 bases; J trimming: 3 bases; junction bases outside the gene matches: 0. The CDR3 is CASSLAGQGYEQYF. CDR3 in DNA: TGTGCCAGCAGCTTAGCGGGACAGGGCTACGAGCAGTACTTC.

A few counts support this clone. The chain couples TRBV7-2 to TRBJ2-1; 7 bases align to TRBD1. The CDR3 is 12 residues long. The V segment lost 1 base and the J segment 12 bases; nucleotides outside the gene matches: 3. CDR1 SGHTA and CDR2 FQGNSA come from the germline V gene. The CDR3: CASSLGQGAQFF. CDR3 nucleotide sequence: TGTGCCAGCAGCTTAGGACAGGGCGCGCAGTTCTTC.

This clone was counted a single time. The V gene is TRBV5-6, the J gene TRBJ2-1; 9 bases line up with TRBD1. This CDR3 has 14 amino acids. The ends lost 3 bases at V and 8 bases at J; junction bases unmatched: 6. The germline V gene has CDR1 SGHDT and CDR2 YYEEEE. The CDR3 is CASSSGTGIHEQFF. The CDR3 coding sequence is TGTGCCAGCAGCTCCGGGACAGGGATCCATGAGCAGTTCTTC.

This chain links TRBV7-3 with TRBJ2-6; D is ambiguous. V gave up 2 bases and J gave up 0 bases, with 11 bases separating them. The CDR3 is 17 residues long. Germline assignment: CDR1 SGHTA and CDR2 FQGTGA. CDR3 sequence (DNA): TGTGCCAGCAGCTTATATCTCCCCGGCTCTGGGGCCAACGTCCTGACTTTC. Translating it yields CASSLYLPGSGANVLTF.

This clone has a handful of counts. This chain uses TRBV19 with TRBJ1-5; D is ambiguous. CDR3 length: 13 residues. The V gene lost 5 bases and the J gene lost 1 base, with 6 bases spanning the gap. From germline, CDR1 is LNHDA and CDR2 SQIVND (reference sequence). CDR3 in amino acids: CASSVTSNQPQHF. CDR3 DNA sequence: TGTGCCAGTAGTGTGACAAGCAATCAGCCCCAGCATTTT.